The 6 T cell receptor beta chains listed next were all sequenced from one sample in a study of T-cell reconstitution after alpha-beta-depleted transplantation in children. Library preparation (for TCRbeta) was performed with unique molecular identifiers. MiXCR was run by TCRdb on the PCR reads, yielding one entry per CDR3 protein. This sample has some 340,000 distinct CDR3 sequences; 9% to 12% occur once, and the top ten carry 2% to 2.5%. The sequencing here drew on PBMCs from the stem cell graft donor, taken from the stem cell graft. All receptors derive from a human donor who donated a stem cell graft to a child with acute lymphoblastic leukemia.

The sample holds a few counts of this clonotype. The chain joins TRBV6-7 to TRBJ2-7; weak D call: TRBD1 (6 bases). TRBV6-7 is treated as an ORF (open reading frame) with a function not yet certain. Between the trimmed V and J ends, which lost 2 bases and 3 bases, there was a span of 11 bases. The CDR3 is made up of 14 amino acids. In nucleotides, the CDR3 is TGTGCCAGCAGTTACCGGACAGCGTACTACGAGCAGTACTTC. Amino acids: CASSYRTAYYEQYF.

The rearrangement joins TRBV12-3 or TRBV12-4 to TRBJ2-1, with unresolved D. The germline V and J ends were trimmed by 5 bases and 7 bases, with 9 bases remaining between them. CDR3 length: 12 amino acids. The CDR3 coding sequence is TGTGCCAGCAGTCGGCCCGGGAATGAGCAGTTCTTC. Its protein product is CASSRPGNEQFF.

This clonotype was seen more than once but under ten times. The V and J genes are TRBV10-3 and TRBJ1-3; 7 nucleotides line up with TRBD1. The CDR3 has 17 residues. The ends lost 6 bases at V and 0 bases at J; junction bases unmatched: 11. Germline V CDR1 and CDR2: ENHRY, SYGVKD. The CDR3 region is CAIRSAGTATSGNTIYF. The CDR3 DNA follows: TGTGCCATCAGATCTGCCGGGACAGCTACCTCTGGAAACACCATATATTTT.

The CDR3 DNA reads as TGCGCCAGCAGCCAAGAGTTGGGGGGGGGGCCGAGAACTAATGAAAAACTGTTTTTT. It codes for CASSQELGGGPRTNEKLFF. The rearrangement joins TRBV4-3 to TRBJ1-4, with D tentatively TRBD1 (6 bases). Germline lookup yields CDR1 LGHNA and CDR2 YSLEER. The V end was cut by 0 bases, the J end by 1 base, with 18 bases between. CDR3 size: 19 residues.

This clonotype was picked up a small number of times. CDR3 sequence (DNA): TGCGCCAGCAGCCCTCTAGCGGGCTCGCCGAGGGGTGAGCAGTTCTTC. It translates to CASSPLAGSPRGEQFF. The chain uses TRBV5-1 and TRBJ2-1; 8 bases map to TRBD2. Germline V gives CDR1 SGHRS, CDR2 YFSETQ. CDR3 size: 16 residues. Trimming removed 4 bases from V and 9 bases from J; junction bases left unmatched: 15.

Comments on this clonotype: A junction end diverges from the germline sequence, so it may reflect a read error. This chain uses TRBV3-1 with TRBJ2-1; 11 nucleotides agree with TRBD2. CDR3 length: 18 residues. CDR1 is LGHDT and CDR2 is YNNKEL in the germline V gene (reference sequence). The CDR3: CASTQRGTSGFSYNEQFF. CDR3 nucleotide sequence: TGTGCCAGCACCCAAAGGGGGACTAGCGGCTTCTCCTACAATGAGCAGTTCTTC.